These T cell receptor beta chains were read from a single sample in a study of CD8+CD57+ T cells in acquired aplastic anemia. TCRdb used MiXCR to reprocess the reads, holding one entry per CDR3 protein. Of around 130,000 distinct CDR3 sequences listed, under 60% are singletons. Input material: sorted CD4+, CD8+, or CD8+CD57+ T cells (not recorded which) from PBMCs. All receptors derive from a human donor with aplastic anemia. The CDR3 runs from the conserved cysteine through the conserved F or W. D genes are given only for firm matches. Not every row has a clone size; where given, it reads once, few, many or a size class.

.	TRBV27	TRBJ2-7	many	TGTGCCAGCACCAGCTCCGGGGGCGAGCAGTACTTC	CASTSSGGEQYF
.	TRBV10-3	TRBJ2-3	.	TGTGCCATCAGTCGCGCCACAGATACGCAGTATTTT	CAISRATDTQYF
TRBD1	TRBV5-1	TRBJ1-1	many	TGCGCCAGCAGCTTGGGGGCAGGGGGCGCCCCTGAAGCTTTCTTT	CASSLGAGGAPEAFF
TRBD2	TRBV29-1	TRBJ2-7	few	TGCAGCGTTGAACCTCCCGGGAGGCCTACGAAGCAGTACTTC	CSVEPPGRPTKQYF
.	TRBV19	TRBJ1-5	.	TGTGCCAGTTCACAGGGAATTCAGCCCCAGCATTTT	CASSQGIQPQHF
.	TRBV11-1	TRBJ2-3	many	TGTGCCAGCAGCTTAACTGGTGGCGGTCAAGATACGCAGTATTTT	CASSLTGGGQDTQYF
TRBD2	TRBV20-1	TRBJ2-7	few	TGCAGTGTCAGCGCGGGGCGGGAGGTGGCCGAGCAGTACTTC	CSVSAGREVAEQYF
TRBD2	TRBV20-1	TRBJ2-7	many	TGCAGTGCCCGACTGATGGCGGGAGTTTCCTACGAGCAGTACTTC	CSARLMAGVSYEQYF
.	TRBV30	TRBJ2-1	.	TGTGCCTGGGGCCGGGGTACCTACAATGAGCAGTTCTTC	CAWGRGTYNEQFF
TRBD1	TRBV15	TRBJ2-7	.	TGTGCCACCAGCAGCGACAGGGGCCTCTCCCAGTACTTC	CATSSDRGLSQYF
.	TRBV29-1	TRBJ2-5	.	TGCAGCGTAACGACAGGTGTGGAGACCCAGTACTTC	CSVTTGVETQYF
.	TRBV5-6	TRBJ2-7	.	TGTGCCAGCAGCCCCGGGGGCCGAAGCTCCTACGAGCAGTACTTC	CASSPGGRSSYEQYF
TRBD1	TRBV15	TRBJ2-7	.	TGTGCCACCAGCAGAGATCAGGGGGCGCGTGAGCAGTACTTC	CATSRDQGAREQYF
.	TRBV15	TRBJ2-1	.	TGTGCCACCAGCAGAGATTTAGTCGGGTACAATGAGCAGTTCTTC	CATSRDLVGYNEQFF
.	TRBV29-1	TRBJ1-2	many	TGCAGCGTTGAGAATAGGGTTGGCTACACCTTC	CSVENRVGYTF
.	TRBV3-1	TRBJ2-5	.	TGTGCCAGCAGCCAAGATTGGTTGCAAGAGACCCAGTACTTC	CASSQDWLQETQYF
.	TRBV12-3/TRBV12-4	TRBJ2-2	.	TGTGCCAGCACCCTACTCTCCGGGGAGCTGTTTTTT	CASTLLSGELFF
TRBD2	TRBV12-3/TRBV12-4	TRBJ2-7	.	TGTGCCAGCAGTTTTGCGGGGGGTGGTGGCGAGCAGTACTTC	CASSFAGGGGEQYF
TRBD2	TRBV7-7	TRBJ2-7	.	TGTGCCAGCAGTTTCGGGACTAGCGGGCCCTGCGAGCAGTACTTC	CASSFGTSGPCEQYF
TRBD1	TRBV2	TRBJ1-1	.	TGTGCCAGCAGTGGTTGGACAGGGGGCGCGATGAACACTGAAGCTTTCTTT	CASSGWTGGAMNTEAFF
.	TRBV7-6	TRBJ2-7	few	TGTACCAGCAGCTTAGATGTGGGCTACGAGCAGTACTTC	CTSSLDVGYEQYF
.	TRBV20-1	TRBJ1-2	.	TGCAGTGCTAGAAACGGACAGAAAAACTATGGCTACACCTTC	CSARNGQKNYGYTF